This is a list of T cell receptor beta chains from one sample in a study of blood T cell repertoires in COVID-19. The table came from immunoSEQ multiplex PCR; TCRdb's copy has only in-frame clones and leaves some out. The sample contains about 350,000 clones, more than 85% of which appear only once. Sequenced material: PBMCs or T cells enriched from blood (not recorded which). These receptors came from a woman in her 30s who had recovered from COVID-19. The CDR3 runs from the conserved cysteine through the conserved F or W. A D gene is named only where the DNA matches it firmly. Size is stated for part of the rows, as once, few or many counts, or as a class when the clone is expanded.

V gene,J gene,clone size,D gene,CDR3 DNA,CDR3 protein
TRBV5-1,TRBJ1-1,.,.,TGCGCCAGCAGCGGGCGGGGGGCGCGGACTGAAGCTTTCTTT,CASSGRGARTEAFF
TRBV27,TRBJ1-2,.,TRBD1,TGTGCCAGCAGCTCCCGTGGGACAGACTATGGCTACACCTTC,CASSSRGTDYGYTF
TRBV2,TRBJ1-1,once,.,TGTGCCAGCAGTAACCCCGGGGGGAACACTGAAGCTTTCTTT,CASSNPGGNTEAFF
TRBV30,TRBJ2-7,.,TRBD1,TGTGCCTGGAACCGGGACAGGGGGTACGAGCAGTACTTC,CAWNRDRGYEQYF
TRBV18,TRBJ2-6,.,TRBD2,TGTGCCAGCTCAAAGACTAGCGGGGGCTTCAGCTCTGGGGCCAACGTCCTGACTTTC,CASSKTSGGFSSGANVLTF
TRBV28,TRBJ2-5,.,TRBD2,TGTGCCAGCAACCCGGTGGGACTATCACAGACCCAGTACTTC,CASNPVGLSQTQYF
TRBV30,TRBJ1-5,.,.,TGTGCCTGGAGTGCCCGGGGGGGAAGGAATCAGCCCCAGCATTTT,CAWSARGGRNQPQHF
TRBV7-9,TRBJ2-1,.,.,TGTGCCAGCAGCCCCCCTAGGGGGGGGCGCGGAAATGAGCAGTTCTTC,CASSPPRGGRGNEQFF
TRBV6-5,TRBJ1-5,once,.,TGTGCCAGCAGTTTTAATTCACAGGGCAATCAGCCCCAGCATTTT,CASSFNSQGNQPQHF
TRBV7-2,TRBJ2-7,.,.,TGTGCCAGCAGCCCCTCAGCGGCACAGGGGGGGTACGAGCAGTACTTC,CASSPSAAQGGYEQYF
TRBV28,TRBJ1-4,.,TRBD1,TGTGCCAGCAGTTTACGGCAGGGACAGGAAAAACTGTTTTTT,CASSLRQGQEKLFF
TRBV18,TRBJ2-2,.,.,TGTGCCAGCTCACCACCGTTTCTTGCCGGGGAGCTGTTTTTT,CASSPPFLAGELFF
TRBV5-1,TRBJ2-5,.,.,TGCGCCAGCAGCTTGGCCCGAGAGACCCAGTACTTC,CASSLARETQYF
TRBV5-1,TRBJ1-1,few,.,TGCGCCAGCAGCGGGGAGGGGCTCGACACTGAAGCTTTCTTT,CASSGEGLDTEAFF
TRBV9,TRBJ1-6,once,.,TGTGCCAGCAGCCCCCTATACCGAAATTCACCCCTCCACTTT,CASSPLYRNSPLHF
TRBV11-2,TRBJ2-7,.,.,TGTGCCAGCAGCTTAGTTACAGTTTACGAGCAGTACTTC,CASSLVTVYEQYF
TRBV5-5,TRBJ2-2,.,.,TGTGCCAGCAGCTTGGACAGGGAGAACACCGGGGAGCTGTTTTTT,CASSLDRENTGELFF
TRBV18,TRBJ2-3,.,.,TGTGCCAGCTCACCGGGGGGAGATACGCAGTATTTT,CASSPGGDTQYF
TRBV7-9,TRBJ2-3,.,.,TGTGCCAGCAGCTTTCGGAGGGGGGAGGGCGACACAGATACGCAGTATTTT,CASSFRRGEGDTDTQYF
TRBV5-4,TRBJ1-2,.,TRBD1,TGTGCCAGCAGCCTCGGGACAGGATCTGATGGAGCCTATGGCTACACCTTC,CASSLGTGSDGAYGYTF
TRBV10-2,TRBJ2-7,.,TRBD1,TGCGCCAGCGGGGTACAGGGGAACGAGCAGTACTTC,CASGVQGNEQYF
TRBV7-9,TRBJ2-5,.,.,TGTGCCAGCAGCTTGTTTGCAGGGGAAGGCGAGACCCAGTACTTC,CASSLFAGEGETQYF
TRBV7-6,TRBJ2-2,.,TRBD1,TGTGCCAGCAGCTCGACAGGGGCCTACACCGGGGAGCTGTTTTTT,CASSSTGAYTGELFF
TRBV27,TRBJ1-5,.,.,TGTGCCAGCAGCCGGGGTAGCAATCAGCCCCAGCATTTT,CASSRGSNQPQHF
TRBV29-1,TRBJ2-5,.,.,TGCAGCGTGCCCGATAGACAGTCACAAGAGACCCAGTACTTC,CSVPDRQSQETQYF